The rows below give T cell receptor beta chains drawn from one sample of a study of T cell responses to AZD1222 COVID-19 vaccine. Assay used: immunoSEQ multiplex PCR; TCRdb lists only in-frame clones, some missing. Among about 110,000 clones, under 95% were seen once, and the ten largest hold roughly 6.2%. Sequencing was performed on peripheral blood, taken 28 days after the second AZD1222 dose. The receptors stem from an adult who received the AZD1222 COVID-19 vaccine. Each CDR3 is given without its conserved first and last residue.

J gene | V gene | CDR3 protein
TRBJ1-6 | TRBV19 | ASSMGGNSPLH
TRBJ2-1 | TRBV23-1 | ASSQSSGHRLVGLNEQF
TRBJ2-5 | TRBV7-2 | ASKYLAGGKTQY
TRBJ2-1 | TRBV5-4 | ASSLWASGLQGEQF
TRBJ2-5 | TRBV24-1 | ATSRGTGAIAETQY
TRBJ2-6 | TRBV7-2 | ASRAFSGANVLT
TRBJ2-3 | TRBV4-1 | ASSQGLRQRLTDTQY
TRBJ1-1 | TRBV18 | ASSPPLTGRATEAF
TRBJ2-7 | TRBV3-1/TRBV3-2 | ASSPTDRGPKHEQY
TRBJ2-1 | TRBV7-9 | ASSYREHRDEQF
TRBJ1-5 | TRBV7-2 | ASSWGGGNQPQH
TRBJ2-3 | TRBV7-9 | ASSPTGRADTQY